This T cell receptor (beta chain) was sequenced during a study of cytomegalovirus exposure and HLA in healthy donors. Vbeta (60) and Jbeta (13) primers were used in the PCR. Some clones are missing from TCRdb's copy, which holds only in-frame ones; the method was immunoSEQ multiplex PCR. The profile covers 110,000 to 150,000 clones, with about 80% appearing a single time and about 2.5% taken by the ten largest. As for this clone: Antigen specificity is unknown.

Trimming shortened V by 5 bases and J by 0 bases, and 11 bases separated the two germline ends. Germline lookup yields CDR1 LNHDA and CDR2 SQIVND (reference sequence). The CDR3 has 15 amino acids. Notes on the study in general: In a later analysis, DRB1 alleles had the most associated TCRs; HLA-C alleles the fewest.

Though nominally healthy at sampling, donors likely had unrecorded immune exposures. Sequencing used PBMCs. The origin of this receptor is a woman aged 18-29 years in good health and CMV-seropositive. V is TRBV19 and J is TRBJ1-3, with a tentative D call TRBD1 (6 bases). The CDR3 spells CASSLRDNSGNTIYF. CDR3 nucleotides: TGTGCCAGTAGTCTACGGGACAACTCTGGAAACACCATATATTTT.